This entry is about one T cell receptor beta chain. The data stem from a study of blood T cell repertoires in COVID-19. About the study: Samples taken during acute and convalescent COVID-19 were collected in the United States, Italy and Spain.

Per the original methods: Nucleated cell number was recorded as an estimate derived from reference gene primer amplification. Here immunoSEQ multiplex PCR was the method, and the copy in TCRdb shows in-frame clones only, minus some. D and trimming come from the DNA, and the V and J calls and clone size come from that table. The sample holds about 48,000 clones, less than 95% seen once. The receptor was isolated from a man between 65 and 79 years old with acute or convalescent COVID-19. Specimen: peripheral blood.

The CDR3 loop reads CSARNSEAFF. The CDR3 nucleotides read TGCAGTGCTAGAAACTCTGAAGCTTTCTTT. The V and J genes are TRBV20-1 and TRBJ1-1; D is undetermined. The germline gives CDR1 DFQATT, CDR2 SNEGSKA (reference sequence). This CDR3 is 10 amino acids long. Trimming stripped 2 bases from V and 6 bases from J, with 4 bases between.